This TCR beta chain was identified in a study of PD-L1 blockade in urothelial cancer. Looking at the study overall: Males with urothelial cancer arising in the bladder constituted about 90% of the roughly 29 patients. Median T cell yield per blood sample was 120,000 to 150,000 cells. Broader study findings: Better progression-free and overall survival followed lower pretreatment blood clonality.

Concerning this clone: Its antigen is not known.

Templates that were synthetic TCR analogs were spiked into each PCR. Some clones are missing from TCRdb's copy, which holds only in-frame ones; the method was immunoSEQ multiplex PCR. The table shows just under 40,000 clones, with about 89% occurring only once. Looked up from germline, CDR1 is SGHNT and CDR2 is YYREEE (reference sequence). The CDR3 length is 17 residues. The V and J ends lost 0 bases and 3 bases, in that order; junction bases with no gene match: 7. The time point here: pretreatment peripheral blood. Sample: PBMCs, taken around atezolizumab (anti-PD-L1) treatment. J is TRBJ2-1 and V is TRBV5-4; TRBD2 matches at 9 bases. This TCR was recovered from a woman aged 55-70 years with urothelial cancer. CDR3 sequence reads: CASSLAGGRAVYNEQFF. CDR3 DNA: TGTGCCAGCAGCTTGGCCGGCGGGAGGGCCGTCTACAATGAGCAGTTCTTC.